Listed below are T cell receptor beta chains from one sample, sequenced in a study of blood T cell repertoires in COVID-19. Sequencing used immunoSEQ multiplex PCR; TCRdb keeps in-frame clones, though not all of them. The sample shows around 310,000 clones, roughly 86% of them seen only once. Sequencing used PBMCs or T cells enriched from blood (not recorded which). The receptors were gathered from a woman in her twenties or thirties who had recovered from COVID-19. Both conserved end residues are part of each CDR3. A D gene is named only where the DNA matches it firmly. Clone size, where shown, is once, few, many, or a class for clones that have expanded.

len	v_gene	abundance	d_gene	j_gene	CDR3nt	CDR3aa
16	TRBV6-1	.	.	TRBJ2-1	TGTGCCAGCCGTGCCACGGGTTTAAGCTCCTACAATGAGCAGTTCTTC	CASRATGLSSYNEQFF
15	TRBV15	.	TRBD1	TRBJ2-3	TGTGCCACCAGCAACTCGGACAGGGGGACAGATACGCAGTATTTT	CATSNSDRGTDTQYF
12	TRBV12-3/TRBV12-4	.	.	TRBJ1-1	TGTGCCAGCAGTACCAGACAGAGTGAAGCTTTCTTT	CASSTRQSEAFF
14	TRBV19	once	.	TRBJ1-5	TGTGCCAGTAGTATTCGGAGGGGAAATCAGCCCCAGCATTTT	CASSIRRGNQPQHF
16	TRBV7-9	.	TRBD1	TRBJ1-2	TGTGCCAGCAGCTCCATTAGGGACAGGGAGCGTGATGGCTACACCTTC	CASSSIRDRERDGYTF
15	TRBV28	.	TRBD1	TRBJ1-5	TGTGCCAGCAGTCGAACAGGGGGCCGCAATCAGCCCCAGCATTTT	CASSRTGGRNQPQHF
14	TRBV27	.	TRBD1	TRBJ1-2	TGTGCCAGCAGTTACAGGGGGGGGTCGTGGGGCTACACCTTC	CASSYRGGSWGYTF
15	TRBV7-9	.	TRBD2	TRBJ2-7	TGTGCCAGCAGCTTACTCCGGGAGGACTCCTACGAGCAGTACTTC	CASSLLREDSYEQYF
16	TRBV5-1	.	.	TRBJ1-1	TGCGCCAGCAGCTCCAGTGCAGGCCGCATGAACACTGAAGCTTTCTTT	CASSSSAGRMNTEAFF
13	TRBV7-3	.	.	TRBJ1-1	TGTGCCAGCAGCGCCGAAGGGCGGGGGAAAGCTTTCTTT	CASSAEGRGKAFF
16	TRBV14	.	TRBD1	TRBJ2-1	TGTGCCAGCAGCCAAGCTCCTCGGGACAGGGTACATGAGCAGTTCTTC	CASSQAPRDRVHEQFF
16	TRBV11-2	.	.	TRBJ2-3	TGTGCCAGCAGCTCTCCTAAACTTGAGGCCACAGATACGCAGTATTTT	CASSSPKLEATDTQYF
14	TRBV7-9	.	.	TRBJ2-7	TGTGCCAGCAGCTTTTGGTCGGAATCGGGGGAGCAGTACTTC	CASSFWSESGEQYF
15	TRBV6-5	few	TRBD2	TRBJ2-3	TGTGCCAGCAGACACGGACTAGCGGGCACAGATACGCAGTATTTT	CASRHGLAGTDTQYF
15	TRBV5-4	few	TRBD1	TRBJ1-6	TGTGCCAGCAGCACCGGACAGGGGGTGTATTCACCCCTCCACTTT	CASSTGQGVYSPLHF
13	TRBV27	.	.	TRBJ1-5	TGTGCCAGCAGTTTGAGGGAGGGTCAGCCCCAGCATTTT	CASSLREGQPQHF
15	TRBV9	.	TRBD1	TRBJ2-3	TGTGCCAGCAGCGTAGGGACAGGGAGCACAGATACGCAGTATTTT	CASSVGTGSTDTQYF
15	TRBV27	.	.	TRBJ2-3	TGTGCCAGCAGTTTAGAGCCTAGCGGCACAGATACGCAGTATTTT	CASSLEPSGTDTQYF
18	TRBV4-2	.	TRBD1	TRBJ2-4	TGTGCCAGCAGCCACCTCCCCGACAGGGGCGAAGCCAAAAACATTCAGTACTTC	CASSHLPDRGEAKNIQYF
13	TRBV21-1	once	.	TRBJ2-7	TGTGCCAGCCCCGGGAGGGAGAGAGGCGAGCAGTACTTC	CASPGRERGEQYF
12	TRBV12-3/TRBV12-4	.	.	TRBJ1-1	TGTGCCAGCAGTCAAGCGAACACTGAAGCTTTCTTT	CASSQANTEAFF
15	TRBV25-1	.	.	TRBJ2-2	TGTGCCAGCAGTGAAGAGGCGGGGAACACCGGGGAGCTGTTTTTT	CASSEEAGNTGELFF
18	TRBV29-1	.	TRBD2	TRBJ2-3	TGCAGCGTTGATATGTTAGCGGGGGTCCGGGAGAACACAGATACGCAGTATTTT	CSVDMLAGVRENTDTQYF
13	TRBV30	.	TRBD1	TRBJ2-7	TGTGCCTACTTTGGACAGGGGGTTCACGAGCAGTACTTC	CAYFGQGVHEQYF
14	TRBV28	.	.	TRBJ1-2	TGTGCCAGCAGTTCTGGGACAAGAACATATGGCTACACCTTC	CASSSGTRTYGYTF
16	TRBV28	.	TRBD1	TRBJ2-2	TGTGCCAGCAGTTTGTTTGGGACAGGGTACACCGGGGAGCTGTTTTTT	CASSLFGTGYTGELFF
15	TRBV6-5	.	TRBD1	TRBJ2-7	TGTGCCAGCAGCGTTACCGGGACAGGGGGGGACGAGCAGTACTTC	CASSVTGTGGDEQYF
15	TRBV18	.	.	TRBJ2-5	TGTGCCAGCTCACCACGTTATGAGGGCCAAGAGACCCAGTACTTC	CASSPRYEGQETQYF
15	TRBV5-1	once	TRBD2	TRBJ2-1	TGCGCCAGCAGGCGGGAGGGACTAGCCTACAATGAGCAGTTCTTC	CASRREGLAYNEQFF
20	TRBV4-1	.	TRBD1	TRBJ2-1	TGCGCCAGCAGCCAACACCCGGGACAGGGGGCGCAGAGCTCCTACAATGAGCAGTTCTTC	CASSQHPGQGAQSSYNEQFF
15	TRBV27	.	.	TRBJ1-4	TGTGCCAGCACCAATCGAGGGTCACCTAATGAAAAACTGTTTTTT	CASTNRGSPNEKLFF
14	TRBV7-9	.	TRBD2	TRBJ2-7	TGTGCCAGCAGCTTATCGACTAGCGGCTACGAGCAGTACTTC	CASSLSTSGYEQYF
14	TRBV18	.	TRBD1	TRBJ2-7	TGTGCCAGCTCACCATTGCGACAGGGGAACGAGCAGTACTTC	CASSPLRQGNEQYF
15	TRBV4-1	.	.	TRBJ2-2	TGCGCCAGCAGCCAGGAGAGACTAGTCTCCGGGGAGCTGTTTTTT	CASSQERLVSGELFF
14	TRBV19	.	TRBD1	TRBJ2-1	TGTGCCAGTAGTCGGGGACAGGGGGTCAATGAGCAGTTCTTC	CASSRGQGVNEQFF
14	TRBV6-5	.	.	TRBJ1-6	TGTGCCAGCAGTTACTCGGACAGAGATTCACCCCTCCACTTT	CASSYSDRDSPLHF
15	TRBV28	.	TRBD1	TRBJ1-1	TGTGCCAGCAGACTCGGACAGGGGGATATGACTGAAGCTTTCTTT	CASRLGQGDMTEAFF
11	TRBV6-5	few	.	TRBJ2-7	TGTGCCAGCAGAGGGGAATACGAGCAGTACTTC	CASRGEYEQYF
11	TRBV20-1	.	.	TRBJ2-5	TGCAGTGCTAGGGCCCAAGAGACCCAGTACTTC	CSARAQETQYF
11	TRBV14	.	.	TRBJ1-1	TGTGCCAGCAGCCAAGGCGCAGAAGCTTTCTTT	CASSQGAEAFF
16	TRBV7-9	.	.	TRBJ2-5	TGTGCCAGCAGCGCAACGTTCTCTTTTCGGGGGGAGACCCAGTACTTC	CASSATFSFRGETQYF